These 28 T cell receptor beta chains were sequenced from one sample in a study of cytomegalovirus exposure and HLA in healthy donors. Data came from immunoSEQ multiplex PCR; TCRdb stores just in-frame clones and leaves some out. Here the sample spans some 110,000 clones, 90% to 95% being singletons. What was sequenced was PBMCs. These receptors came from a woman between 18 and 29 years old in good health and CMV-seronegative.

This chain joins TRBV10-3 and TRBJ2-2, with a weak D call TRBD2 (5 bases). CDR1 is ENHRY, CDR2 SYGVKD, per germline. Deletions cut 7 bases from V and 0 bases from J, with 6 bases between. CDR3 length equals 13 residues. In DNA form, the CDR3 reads TGTGCCATCACCGGGGCGAACACCGGGGAGCTGTTTTTT. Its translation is CAITGANTGELFF.

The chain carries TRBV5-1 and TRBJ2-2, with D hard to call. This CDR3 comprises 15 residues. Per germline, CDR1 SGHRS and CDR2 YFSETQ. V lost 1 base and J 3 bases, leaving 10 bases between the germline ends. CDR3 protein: CASSLSLADTGELFF. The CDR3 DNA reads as TGCGCCAGCAGCTTGTCCCTCGCAGACACCGGGGAGCTGTTTTTT.

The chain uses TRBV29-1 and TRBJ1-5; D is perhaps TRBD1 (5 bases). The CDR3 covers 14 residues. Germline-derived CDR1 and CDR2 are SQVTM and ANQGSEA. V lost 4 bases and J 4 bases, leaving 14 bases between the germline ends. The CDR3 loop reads CSVAHAAGNQPQHF. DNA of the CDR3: TGCAGCGTTGCGCATGCGGCAGGGAATCAGCCCCAGCATTTT.

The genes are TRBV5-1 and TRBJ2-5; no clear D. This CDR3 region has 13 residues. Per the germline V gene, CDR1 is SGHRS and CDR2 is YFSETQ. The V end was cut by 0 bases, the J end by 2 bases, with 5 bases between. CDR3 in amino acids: CASSLGAQETQYF. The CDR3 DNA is TGCGCCAGCAGCTTGGGGGCGCAAGAGACCCAGTACTTC.

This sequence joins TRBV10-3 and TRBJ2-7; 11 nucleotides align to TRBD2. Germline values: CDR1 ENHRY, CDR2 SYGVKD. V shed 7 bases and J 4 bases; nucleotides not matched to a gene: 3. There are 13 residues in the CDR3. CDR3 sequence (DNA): TGTGCCATCACTGCTAGCGGGAGGTACGAGCAGTACTTC. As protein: CAITASGRYEQYF.

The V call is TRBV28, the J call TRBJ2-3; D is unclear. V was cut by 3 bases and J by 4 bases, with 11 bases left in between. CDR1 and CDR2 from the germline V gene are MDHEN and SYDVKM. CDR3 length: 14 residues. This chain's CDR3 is CASSLSVLSDTQYF. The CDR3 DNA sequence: TGTGCCAGCAGTTTGTCCGTTCTCTCAGATACGCAGTATTTT.

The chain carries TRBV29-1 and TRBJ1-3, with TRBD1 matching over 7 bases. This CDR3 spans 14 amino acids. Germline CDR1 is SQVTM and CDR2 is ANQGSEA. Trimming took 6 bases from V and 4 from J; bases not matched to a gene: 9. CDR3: CSVAGTVEGNTIYF. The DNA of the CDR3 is TGCAGCGTCGCCGGGACAGTCGAAGGAAACACCATATATTTT. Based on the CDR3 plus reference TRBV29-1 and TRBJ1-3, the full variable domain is SAVISQKPSRDICQRGTSLTIQCQVDSQVTMMFWYRQQPGQSLTLIATANQGSEATYESGFVIDKFPISRPNLTFSTLTVSNMSPEDSSIYLCSVAGTVEGNTIYFGEGSWLTVV.

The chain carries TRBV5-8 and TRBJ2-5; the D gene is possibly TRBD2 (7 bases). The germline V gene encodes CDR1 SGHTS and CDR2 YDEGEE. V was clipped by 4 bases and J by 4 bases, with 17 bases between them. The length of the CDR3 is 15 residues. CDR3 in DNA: TGTGCCAGCAGCCGTCGGGGGGCTGGGGGAGAGACCCAGTACTTC. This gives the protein CASSRRGAGGETQYF.

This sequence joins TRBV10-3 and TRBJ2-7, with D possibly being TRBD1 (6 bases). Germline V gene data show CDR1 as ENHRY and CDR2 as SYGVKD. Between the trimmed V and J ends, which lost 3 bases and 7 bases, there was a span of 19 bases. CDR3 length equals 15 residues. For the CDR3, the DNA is TGTGCCATCAGTGAATATGATGGGGCAGGGGAAGAGCAGTACTTC. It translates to CAISEYDGAGEEQYF.

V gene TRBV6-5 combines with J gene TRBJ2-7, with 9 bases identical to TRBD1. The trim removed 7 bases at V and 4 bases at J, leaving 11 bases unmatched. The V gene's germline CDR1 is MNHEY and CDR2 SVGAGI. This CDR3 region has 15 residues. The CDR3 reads CASTLGQGAGYEQYF. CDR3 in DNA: TGTGCCAGCACCTTGGGACAGGGAGCGGGATACGAGCAGTACTTC.

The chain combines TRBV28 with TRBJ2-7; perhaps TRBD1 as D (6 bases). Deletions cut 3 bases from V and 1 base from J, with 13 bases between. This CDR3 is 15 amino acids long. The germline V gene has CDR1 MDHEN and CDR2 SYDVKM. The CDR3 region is CASSLRGQPSYEQYF. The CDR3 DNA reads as TGTGCCAGCAGTTTGAGGGGACAACCGTCCTACGAGCAGTACTTC.

CDR3 loop: CASSFAGNTEAFF. The DNA of the CDR3 is TGTGCCAGCAGTTTTGCCGGGAACACTGAAGCTTTCTTT. The V gene is TRBV27, the J gene TRBJ1-1; D not certain. Germline assignment: CDR1 MNHEY and CDR2 SMNVEV (reference sequence). Trimming left V 3 bases short and J 1 base short, with 6 bases between. This CDR3 region has 13 residues.

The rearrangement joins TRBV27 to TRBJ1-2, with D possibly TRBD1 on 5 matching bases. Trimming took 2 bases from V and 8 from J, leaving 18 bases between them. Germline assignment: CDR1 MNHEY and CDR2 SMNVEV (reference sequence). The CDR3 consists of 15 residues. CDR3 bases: TGTGCCAGCAGTTTAGAGGCCCGGGGGATGTGGGGCTACACCTTC. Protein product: CASSLEARGMWGYTF.

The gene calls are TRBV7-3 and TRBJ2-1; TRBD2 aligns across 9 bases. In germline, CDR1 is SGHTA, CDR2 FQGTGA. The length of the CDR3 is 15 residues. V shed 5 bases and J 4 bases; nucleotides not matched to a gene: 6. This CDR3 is CASSILAGAYNEQFF. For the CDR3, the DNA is TGTGCCAGCAGCATTTTAGCGGGAGCTTACAATGAGCAGTTCTTC.

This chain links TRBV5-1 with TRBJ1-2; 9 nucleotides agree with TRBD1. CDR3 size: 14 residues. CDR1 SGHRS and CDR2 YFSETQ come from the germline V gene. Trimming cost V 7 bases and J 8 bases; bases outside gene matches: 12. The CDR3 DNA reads TGCGCCAGCGGGGCCCCGGGACAGGGAAAAGGCTACACCTTC. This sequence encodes CASGAPGQGKGYTF.

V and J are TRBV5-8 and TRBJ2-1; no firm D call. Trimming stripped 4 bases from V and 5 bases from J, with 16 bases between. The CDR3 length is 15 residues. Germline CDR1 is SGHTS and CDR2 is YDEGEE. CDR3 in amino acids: CASSVLVQSHNEQFF. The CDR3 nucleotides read TGTGCCAGCAGCGTGCTTGTCCAAAGCCACAATGAGCAGTTCTTC.

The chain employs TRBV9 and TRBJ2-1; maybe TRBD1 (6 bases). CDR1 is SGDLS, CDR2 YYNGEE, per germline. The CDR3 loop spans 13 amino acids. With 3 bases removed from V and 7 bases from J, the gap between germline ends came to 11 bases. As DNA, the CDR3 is TGTGCCAGCAGCGGTAGGGGGACAAATGAGCAGTTCTTC. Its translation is CASSGRGTNEQFF. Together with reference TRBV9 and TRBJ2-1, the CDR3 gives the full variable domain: DSGVTQTPKHLITATGQRVTLRCSPRSGDLSVYWYQQSLDQGLQFLIQYYNGEERAKGNILERFSAQQFPDLHSELNLSSLELGDSALYFCASSGRGTNEQFFGPGTRLTVL.

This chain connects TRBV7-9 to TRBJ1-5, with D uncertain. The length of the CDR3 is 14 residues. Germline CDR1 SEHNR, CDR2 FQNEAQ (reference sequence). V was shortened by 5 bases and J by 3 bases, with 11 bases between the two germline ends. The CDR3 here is CASSPARFNQPQHF. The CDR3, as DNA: TGTGCCAGCAGCCCAGCCAGGTTCAATCAGCCCCAGCATTTT.

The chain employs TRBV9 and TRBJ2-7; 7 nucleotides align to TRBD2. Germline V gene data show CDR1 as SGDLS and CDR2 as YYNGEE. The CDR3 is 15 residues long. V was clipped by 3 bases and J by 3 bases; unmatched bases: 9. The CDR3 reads CASSAEDGGSYEQYF. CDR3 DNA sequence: TGTGCCAGCAGCGCCGAGGACGGCGGGAGCTACGAGCAGTACTTC.

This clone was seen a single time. The CDR3 here is CASSPGQGARAGYTF. CDR3 nucleotides: TGTGCCAGCAGTCCAGGACAGGGGGCACGAGCGGGCTACACCTTC. The V and J genes are TRBV27 and TRBJ1-2, with TRBD1 matching over 11 bases. The CDR3 totals 15 residues. Germline CDR1 reads MNHEY; CDR2 reads SMNVEV (reference sequence). The J segment lost 8 bases and the V segment lost 5 bases, leaving 10 bases of the junction unmatched.

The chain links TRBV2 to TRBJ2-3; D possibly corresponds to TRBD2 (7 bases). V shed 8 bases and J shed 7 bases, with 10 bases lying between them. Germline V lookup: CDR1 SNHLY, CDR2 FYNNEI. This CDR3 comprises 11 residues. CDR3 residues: CASGGAHTQYF. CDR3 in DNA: TGTGCCAGCGGGGGGGCTCATACGCAGTATTTT. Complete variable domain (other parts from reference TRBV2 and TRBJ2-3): EPEVTQTPSHQVTQMGQEVILRCVPISNHLYFYWYRQILGQKVEFLVSFYNNEISEKSEIFDDQFSVERPDGSNFTLKIRSTKLEDSAMYFCASGGAHTQYFGPGTRLTVL.

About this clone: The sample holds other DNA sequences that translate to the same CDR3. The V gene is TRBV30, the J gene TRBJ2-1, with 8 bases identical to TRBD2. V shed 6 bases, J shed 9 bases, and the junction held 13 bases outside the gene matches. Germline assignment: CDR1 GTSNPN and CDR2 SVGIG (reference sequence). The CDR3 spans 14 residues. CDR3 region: CACQAGAVWSEQFF. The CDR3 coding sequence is TGTGCCTGCCAAGCGGGGGCGGTATGGAGTGAGCAGTTCTTC.

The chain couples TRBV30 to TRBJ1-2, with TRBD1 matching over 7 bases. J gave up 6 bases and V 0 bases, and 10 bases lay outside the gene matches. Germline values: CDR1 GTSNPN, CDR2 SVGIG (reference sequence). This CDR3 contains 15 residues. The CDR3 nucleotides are TGTGCCTGGAGTGTACGTGGACAGGAGATAAATGGCTACACCTTC. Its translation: CAWSVRGQEINGYTF.

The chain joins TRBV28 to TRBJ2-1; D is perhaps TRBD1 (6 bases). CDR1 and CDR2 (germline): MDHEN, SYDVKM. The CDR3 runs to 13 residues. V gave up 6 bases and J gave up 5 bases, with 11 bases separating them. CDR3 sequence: CASSLDRDNEQFF. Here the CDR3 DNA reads TGTGCCAGCAGCCTGGACAGAGACAATGAGCAGTTCTTC.

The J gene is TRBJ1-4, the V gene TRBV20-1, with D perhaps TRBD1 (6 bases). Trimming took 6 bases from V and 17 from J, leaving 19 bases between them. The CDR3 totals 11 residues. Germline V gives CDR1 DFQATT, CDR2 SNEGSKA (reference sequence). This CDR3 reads CSADRQAAPFF. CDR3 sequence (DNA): TGCAGTGCCGACAGGCAAGCGGCGCCTTTTTTT.

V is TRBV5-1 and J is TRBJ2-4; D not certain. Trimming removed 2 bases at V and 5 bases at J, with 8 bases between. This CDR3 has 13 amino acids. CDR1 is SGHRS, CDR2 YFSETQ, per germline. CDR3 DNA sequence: TGCGCCAGCAGCTTCTCTACAGAAAACATTCAGTACTTC. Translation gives CASSFSTENIQYF.

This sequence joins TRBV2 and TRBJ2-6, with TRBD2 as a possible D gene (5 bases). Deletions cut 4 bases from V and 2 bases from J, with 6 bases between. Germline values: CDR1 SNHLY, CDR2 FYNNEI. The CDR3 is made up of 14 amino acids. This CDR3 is CASSAGAGANVLTF. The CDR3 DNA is TGTGCCAGCAGTGCCGGGGCTGGGGCCAACGTCCTGACTTTC.

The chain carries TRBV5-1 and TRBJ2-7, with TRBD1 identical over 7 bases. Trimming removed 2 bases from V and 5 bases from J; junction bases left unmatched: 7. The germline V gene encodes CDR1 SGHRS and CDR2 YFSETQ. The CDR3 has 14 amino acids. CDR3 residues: CASSFGQGVDEQYF. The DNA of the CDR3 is TGCGCCAGCAGCTTCGGGCAGGGGGTGGACGAGCAGTACTTC.